These 32 T cell receptor beta chains were sequenced from one sample in a study of control samples from healthy donors and cancer patients. The method was immunoSEQ multiplex PCR; TCRdb's version includes in-frame clones alone and lacks a portion of them. Of around 110,000 clones in the sample, 85% to 95% were seen once. Input material: blood. The receptors were gathered from a man aged 25 to 40 in good health.

This chain connects TRBV5-5 to TRBJ2-7; D unresolved. V lost 4 bases and J 0 bases, leaving 11 bases between the germline ends. The CDR3 has 14 amino acids. The germline CDR1 and CDR2 sequences are SGHKS and YYEKEE (reference sequence). CDR3 sequence reads: CASSLDASSYEQYV. CDR3 nucleotides: TGTGCCAGCAGCCTGGACGCCAGCTCCTACGAGCAGTACGTC.

This chain links TRBV11-2 with TRBJ1-4; no clear D gene. Deletions cut 6 bases from V and 0 bases from J, with 11 bases between. Germline assignment: CDR1 SGHAT and CDR2 FQNNGV. This CDR3 contains 15 residues. Written as DNA, the CDR3 is TGTGCCAGCAGAAATTACTCCTCAACTAATGAAAAACTGTTTTTT. Its translation is CASRNYSSTNEKLFF.

The chain couples TRBV5-1 to TRBJ1-2, with TRBD1 as a possible D gene (5 bases). Looked up from germline, CDR1 is SGHRS and CDR2 is YFSETQ. This CDR3 has 13 amino acids. Between the trimmed V and J ends, which lost 0 bases and 8 bases, there was a span of 11 bases. CDR3 amino acids: CASSLDGAAGYTF. DNA for the CDR3: TGCGCCAGCAGCTTGGATGGGGCAGCCGGCTACACCTTC.

The CDR3, as DNA: TGTGCCAGCAGCTTGAGTAGTTCCACCCGGGCGGATACGCAGTATTTT. Translation: CASSLSSSTRADTQYF. The chain employs TRBV5-8 and TRBJ2-3; D is ambiguous. The V and J ends lost 1 base and 6 bases respectively, with 18 bases between them. CDR3 length: 16 amino acids. CDR1 and CDR2 from the germline V gene are SGHTS and YDEGEE.

The chain couples TRBV10-3 to TRBJ2-3, with 9 bases aligning to TRBD1. V shed 5 bases and J 5 bases; nucleotides not matched to a gene: 5. Germline CDR1 and CDR2: ENHRY and SYGVKD. The CDR3 consists of 14 residues. The CDR3 coding sequence is TGTGCCATCAGTACAGGGGGCGCAGAAGATACGCAGTATTTT. This translates into CAISTGGAEDTQYF.

The chain joins TRBV4-1 to TRBJ2-3; D is perhaps TRBD1 or TRBD2 (5 bases each). V was cut by 0 bases and J by 4 bases, with 14 bases left in between. CDR1 and CDR2 from the germline V gene are MGHRA and YSYEKL. The CDR3 consists of 16 residues. CDR3 loop: CASSQELGLGADTQYF. The DNA of the CDR3 is TGCGCCAGCAGCCAAGAGCTGGGGCTGGGGGCAGATACGCAGTATTTT.

The chain joins TRBV5-4 to TRBJ2-2; D remains unclear. The CDR3 sequence is 15 residues long. V gave up 4 bases and J gave up 2 bases, with 12 bases separating them. Looked up from germline, CDR1 is SGHNT and CDR2 is YYREEE (reference sequence). CDR3 DNA: TGTGCCAGCAGCCCGGAGTGGGCTAACACCGGGGAGCTGTTTTTT. The encoded protein is CASSPEWANTGELFF. The full variable domain, completed using reference TRBV5-4 and TRBJ2-2, is ETGVTQSPTHLIKTRGQQVTLRCSSQSGHNTVSWYQQALGQGPQFIFQYYREEENGRGNFPPRFSGLQFPNYSSELNVNALELDDSALYLCASSPEWANTGELFFGEGSRLTVL.

For this clone: Germline is not matched at one junction end, which may reflect a read error. Other DNA variants within this sample encode the same CDR3. The CDR3 DNA reads TGTGCCAGCAGTTATCGCCGGGACAGGGGGCGTTCACCCCTCCATTTT. Translating it yields CASSYRRDRGRSPLHF. The chain is built from TRBV6-6 and TRBJ1-6; TRBD1 aligns across 12 bases. Germline V gene data show CDR1 as MNHNY and CDR2 as SVGAGI (reference sequence). This CDR3 comprises 16 residues.

The sample holds one count of this clone. V and J are TRBV5-1 and TRBJ2-2; TRBD1 matches 8 bases. V shed 0 bases and J 0 bases; nucleotides not matched to a gene: 1. Germline lookup yields CDR1 SGHRS and CDR2 YFSETQ. CDR3 size: 16 residues. The CDR3 bases are TGCGCCAGCAGCTTGGCAGGGGGCGCGAACACCGGGGAGCTGTTTTTT. The encoded protein is CASSLAGGANTGELFF. Supplemented by reference TRBV5-1 and TRBJ2-2, the full variable domain reads KAGVTQTPRYLIKTRGQQVTLSCSPISGHRSVSWYQQTPGQGLQFLFEYFSETQRNKGNFPGRFSGRQFSNSRSEMNVSTLELGDSALYLCASSLAGGANTGELFFGEGSRLTVL.

The rearrangement joins TRBV29-1 to TRBJ1-1, with a possible D match to TRBD1 (5 bases). Per germline, CDR1 SQVTM and CDR2 ANQGSEA. The CDR3 consists of 15 residues. The V end lost 5 bases, the J end lost 1 base, and 17 bases lay between the germline ends. CDR3 loop: CSVKASPGGNTEAFF. The CDR3 DNA sequence: TGCAGCGTTAAAGCATCGCCGGGGGGGAACACTGAAGCTTTCTTT. Full variable domain (missing parts from reference TRBV29-1 and TRBJ1-1): SAVISQKPSRDICQRGTSLTIQCQVDSQVTMMFWYRQQPGQSLTLIATANQGSEATYESGFVIDKFPISRPNLTFSTLTVSNMSPEDSSIYLCSVKASPGGNTEAFFGQGTRLTVV.

The chain employs TRBV5-1 and TRBJ2-1; D is possibly TRBD2 (6 bases). Germline V gene sequence: CDR1 SGHRS, CDR2 YFSETQ. CDR3 length: 14 residues. V lost 0 bases to trimming and J lost 8 bases, with 12 bases between them. CDR3 sequence: CASSLGRGGDEQFF. In nucleotides, the CDR3 is TGCGCCAGCAGCTTGGGGAGGGGTGGCGATGAGCAGTTCTTC.

The gene calls are TRBV21-1 and TRBJ1-3; no DNA check was done on the table's D call, TRBD1. TRBV21-1 is a pseudogene. This CDR3 comprises 20 residues. This CDR3 is CASSKVKGGQLRFSGNTIYF. Here the CDR3 DNA reads TGTGCCAGCAGCAAAGTCAAAGGGGGACAGCTGAGGTTCTCTGGAAACACCATATATTTT.

V usage is TRBV5-4 and J usage is TRBJ1-2; weak D call: TRBD1 (6 bases). Trimming took 5 bases from V and 4 from J, leaving 21 bases between them. The CDR3 is made up of 16 amino acids. CDR1 SGHNT and CDR2 YYREEE come from the germline V gene (reference sequence). The CDR3 spells CASSPEGGRVVYGYTF. The CDR3 nucleotides read TGTGCCAGCAGTCCGGAGGGGGGGAGAGTCGTCTATGGCTACACCTTC.

The CDR3, as DNA: TGTGCCAGCAGCCGAGGTGTTGATACCTCCCTATCTGGCTACACCTTC. The encoded protein is CASSRGVDTSLSGYTF. The genes are TRBV3-1 (or the pseudogene TRBV3-2) and TRBJ1-2, with D unresolved. The V end was cut by 4 bases, the J end by 7 bases, with 22 bases between. There are 16 residues in the CDR3. Germline values: CDR1 LGHDT, CDR2 YNNKEL (reference sequence).

V usage is TRBV6-5 and J usage is TRBJ1-6, with 8 bases aligning to TRBD1. Germline V gives CDR1 MNHEY, CDR2 SVGAGI. V lost 7 bases, J lost 7 bases, and 3 bases stayed unmatched. This CDR3 has 13 amino acids. The CDR3 bases are TGTGCCAGCAAAGGACAGGGCAATTCACCCCTCCACTTT. This sequence encodes CASKGQGNSPLHF.

The chain is built from TRBV24-1 and TRBJ2-6; D not certain. V gave up 9 bases and J gave up 2 bases, with 13 bases separating them. Germline loops: CDR1 KGHDR, CDR2 SFDVKD. CDR3 length equals 15 residues. The CDR3 DNA reads as TGTGCCACCGGAGTGGGTGGGGCTGGGGCCAACGTCCTGACTTTC. It yields the protein CATGVGGAGANVLTF.

The chain is built from TRBV27 and TRBJ2-7, with D possibly being TRBD2 (6 bases). The germline CDR1 and CDR2 sequences are MNHEY and SMNVEV (reference sequence). V was trimmed by 5 bases and J by 4 bases, leaving 15 bases between them. The CDR3 loop spans 14 amino acids. CDR3 nucleotides: TGTGCCAGCAGTCCTCGACCCGGAGGGTACGAGCAGTACGTC. Its translation: CASSPRPGGYEQYV.

The genes are TRBV23-1 and TRBJ2-5, with 7 bases fitting TRBD1. TRBV23-1 is an open reading frame whose function is uncertain. After removal of 2 bases from V and 5 bases from J, the junction contained 8 bases not matched to a gene. This CDR3 has 15 amino acids. CDR3 protein: CASSQRDRRLETQYF. The CDR3, as DNA: TGCGCCAGCAGTCAACGGGACAGAAGGTTGGAGACCCAGTACTTC.

The genes are TRBV24-1 and TRBJ2-2; 13 bases are a match to TRBD2. Unmatched junction bases numbered 9, after V lost 8 bases and J lost 7 bases. Germline assignment: CDR1 KGHDR and CDR2 SFDVKD. The CDR3 runs to 16 residues. This CDR3 reads CATMGTGTSGIGELFF. For the CDR3, the DNA is TGTGCCACCATGGGTACCGGGACTAGCGGGATCGGGGAGCTGTTTTTT.

This clone was detected only once. V usage is TRBV27 and J usage is TRBJ1-5, with D possibly TRBD1 on 5 matching bases. This CDR3 has 13 residues. Trimming took 4 bases from V and 9 from J, leaving 13 bases between them. Germline loops: CDR1 MNHEY, CDR2 SMNVEV (reference sequence). The CDR3 sequence: CASSYGAMGPQHF. CDR3 nucleotides: TGTGCCAGCAGTTACGGGGCAATGGGGCCCCAGCATTTT.

The gene calls are TRBV11-2 and TRBJ1-6; tentatively, D is TRBD1 (6 bases). The CDR3 totals 15 residues. Germline CDR1 reads SGHAT; CDR2 reads FQNNGV. Trimming left V 5 bases short and J 6 bases short, with 14 bases between. Written as DNA, the CDR3 is TGTGCCAGCAGCCGGGAGCGACAGGCTAATTCACCCCTCCACTTT. Amino acid sequence: CASSRERQANSPLHF.

The chain couples TRBV6-5 to TRBJ2-2, with D maybe TRBD2 (7 bases). Looked up from germline, CDR1 is MNHEY and CDR2 is SVGAGI. The CDR3 sequence is 15 residues long. Trimming took off 6 bases at V and 5 bases at J, with 16 bases between the two ends. This CDR3 reads CASSPTGGLTGELFF. The CDR3 DNA is TGTGCCAGCAGCCCAACCGGGGGGCTTACCGGGGAGCTGTTTTTT.

The chain combines TRBV14 with TRBJ1-2; a weak D match, TRBD1 (5 bases). Trimming removed 4 bases at V and 2 bases at J, with 8 bases between. CDR3 length: 13 amino acids. The germline V gene encodes CDR1 SGHDN and CDR2 FVKESK. Here the CDR3 reads CASSPDRNYGYTF. CDR3 in DNA: TGTGCCAGCAGCCCCGACAGAAACTATGGCTACACCTTC.

The J gene is TRBJ2-1, the V gene TRBV7-3; 8 bases agree with TRBD1. This CDR3 spans 15 amino acids. Germline loops: CDR1 SGHTA, CDR2 FQGTGA. Losses at the gene ends were 5 bases for V and 2 bases for J; bases not matched to a gene: 5. The CDR3 DNA reads as TGTGCCAGCAGCGCAGGACAGGGACCCTACAATGAGCAGTTCTTC. It translates to CASSAGQGPYNEQFF.

The V gene is TRBV11-3, the J gene TRBJ1-3; a weak D match, TRBD1 (5 bases). The germline CDR1 and CDR2 sequences are SGHNT and YENEEA. V lost 1 base to trimming and J lost 1 base, with 11 bases between them. The CDR3 has 16 amino acids. The CDR3 DNA sequence: TGTGCCAGCAGCTTAGTCGGCAGGGTTTCTGGAAACACCATATATTTT. It translates to CASSLVGRVSGNTIYF.

The chain links TRBV2 to TRBJ2-7; a weak D match, TRBD2 (6 bases). Trimming cost V 4 bases and J 3 bases, with 25 bases left between them. Germline-derived CDR1 and CDR2 are SNHLY and FYNNEI. The CDR3 is 18 amino acids. The CDR3 bases are TGTGCCAGCAGTGGTATTTTCGCGGGATCGGAGGTCCACTACGAGCAGTACGTC. Amino acid sequence: CASSGIFAGSEVHYEQYV.

The sample holds one count of this clone. The chain couples TRBV11-2 to TRBJ1-5, with 7 bases matching TRBD1. V was pared by 5 bases and J by 2 bases, with 9 bases of the junction left unmatched. The CDR3 covers 16 residues. Germline values: CDR1 SGHAT, CDR2 FQNNGV. CDR3 nucleotide sequence: TGTGCCAGCAGCCGGGCAGGGGGTACAGGCAATCAGCCCCAGCATTTT. Amino acids: CASSRAGGTGNQPQHF.

This rearrangement joins TRBV6-5 to TRBJ1-2; D gene ambiguous. The CDR3 totals 14 residues. Germline V gives CDR1 MNHEY, CDR2 SVGAGI. V was shortened by 0 bases and J by 2 bases, with 7 bases between the two germline ends. This chain's CDR3 is CASSYSSLNYGYTF. CDR3 sequence (DNA): TGTGCCAGCAGTTACTCGAGCCTGAACTATGGCTACACCTTC.

The chain couples TRBV5-4 to TRBJ2-7; 7 nucleotides align to TRBD1. Germline V CDR1 and CDR2: SGHNT, YYREEE (reference sequence). The ends lost 4 bases at V and 1 base at J; junction bases unmatched: 2. The CDR3 runs to 13 residues. Here the CDR3 reads CASSLGQSYEQYV. In DNA form, the CDR3 reads TGTGCCAGCAGCCTGGGACAGTCCTACGAGCAGTACGTC.

The CDR3 DNA sequence: TGTGCCAGCAGTGAATCATGGCCGAACACCGGGGAGCTGTTTTTT. Its protein product is CASSESWPNTGELFF. The rearrangement links TRBV6-4 to TRBJ2-2; D is unresolved. The CDR3 sequence is 15 residues long. The V end was cut by 3 bases, the J end by 0 bases, with 8 bases between. The V gene's germline CDR1 is MRHNA and CDR2 SNTAGT.

J is TRBJ1-5 and V is TRBV9, with 9 bases identical to TRBD1. CDR1 SGDLS and CDR2 YYNGEE come from the germline V gene. J lost 5 bases, V lost 1 base, and 4 bases had no gene match. This CDR3 is 15 amino acids long. CDR3 DNA sequence: TGTGCCAGCAGCGTATCGACAGGGGGGGATCAGCCCCAGCATTTT. It translates to CASSVSTGGDQPQHF.

V and J are TRBV4-2 and TRBJ1-2; tentative D call: TRBD1 (5 bases). Looked up from germline, CDR1 is LGHNA and CDR2 is YNFKEQ. The CDR3 is 13 amino acids. V was clipped by 2 bases and J by 8 bases, with 12 bases between them. DNA of the CDR3: TGTGCCAGCAGCCAATCTACAGAGGGGGGCTACACCTTC. It is translated as CASSQSTEGGYTF.